The text below deals with one T cell receptor (beta chain). This clone's antigen is unknown. Base-call qualities are not available, and no considerably larger clone is one nucleotide away. This specimen comes from a study of cytomegalovirus exposure and HLA in healthy donors (dated by TCRdb to 2015 to 2018). For the wider study: An earlier analysis of several hundred of the donors reported more than 250 Gb of sequence data and 100 million to 140 million unique TCR beta sequences from around 200 million T cells. Approximately 300 gigabases of sequencing data and 70 million to 85 million unique TCR sequences were included in an early release covering around 650 HLA-typed donors. Among the 398 genotyped donors, 81% belonged to the genetic ancestry cluster associated with self-reported Caucasian donors. The study aimed to test whether signatures of past pathogen exposure could be identified by cataloging public T cell receptors. The study used immunosequencing to profile the T cell repertoires of several hundred subjects and linked those repertoires to cytomegalovirus serostatus. A separate validation cohort of approximately 130 different subjects was used in addition to the approximately 700-subject first cohort. High-throughput TCR immunosequencing, statistical association of individual TCRs with disease status, and machine learning were combined to predict cytomegalovirus infection status. In a later analysis, previously published TCR beta repertoires from fewer than 750 donors were re-analyzed and high-resolution HLA genotyping was added so that TCR occurrence patterns could be studied. Rather than using new phenotypic data, the later analysis identified candidate immune exposures from TCR beta sequences and from how often those sequences occurred across donors. To decide whether each TCR beta V gene segment behaved as functional or pseudogenic, an earlier analysis of some 600 of the donors relied on high-throughput TCR beta sequencing. Donor age, sex, ethnicity and CMV serostatus were compiled alongside the repertoire data. A later genetic analysis took genome-wide SNP genotypes for 398 of the 666 donors and used that subset as a discovery cohort. Every repertoire in the discovery cohort had been generated on one and the same sequencing platform. HLA typing included class I and class II loci at four-digit resolution. The number of donors typed differed by locus, with about 629-630 for A, B, C, DRB1 and DQB1, 522 for DQA1, under 610 for DPA1, and around 460 for DPB1. Roughly five DR-DQ haplotypes were handled as single units for association and clustering because linkage in the cohort was strong. Among some 410 genotyped donors of the cohort, an average of about 220,000 unique TCR beta nucleotide sequences was sequenced per donor, of which about 19% were non-productive.

In total, 630 or so healthy bone marrow donors made up the cohort. Cohort members were all nominally healthy when sampled, although unrecorded immune exposures were likely present. The donor tested CMV seronegative, placing the donor among the roughly 400 seronegative members of the cohort. Each donor provided a peripheral blood sample, and peripheral blood mononuclear cells were used for TCR beta sequencing. Genomic DNA was extracted from the blood cell samples with the Qiagen DNeasy Blood Extraction Kit. The germline V gene sets CDR1 to SGHTA and CDR2 to FQGNSA. Germline trimming amounts to 4 bases on V and 7 bases on J, with 8 as the count of junction bases outside the gene matches. The CDR3 sequence holds 17 residues, the cysteine and phenylalanine included. The retained sequence is limited to the CDR3, 51 bases, with the frame set at the first base. What the authors observed across the whole study: Only TCR beta chains were sequenced in this cohort, and the absence of alpha or paired-chain data limited detectable features. Because counts were too low, more than 15 rarely observed V segments, including chromosome 9 orphons, were left out of the earlier analysis of several hundred of the donors. While some public TCRs were present in many individuals, most TCR sequences turned up only very rarely across donors. An association between a missense DCLRE1C variant and V-gene and J-gene trimming of TCR beta chains was found in a later genetic analysis and replicated in an independent cohort. In a later analysis, the rate of TCR association differed among HLA loci, with DRB1 alleles having the most associated TCRs and HLA-C alleles having the fewest. A later analysis found that most CMV-associated TCR beta chains appeared HLA-restricted, with HLA associations seemingly driven largely by CMV exposure. In both the original and validation cohorts, the classifier was reported to diagnose cytomegalovirus status with high specificity and sensitivity. CMV serostatus was the only immune exposure information available for the cohort. Strong co-occurrence of HLA alleles, especially DR and DQ, made assigning TCR associations to individual alleles difficult. A group of highly shared sequence variants was considered likely to be a technical artifact of the sequencing pipeline. A further reported finding was that TCR beta sequences accurately predicted the HLA-A and HLA-B alleles for most subjects in the first cohort. In vitro tests confirmed that a few of the cytomegalovirus-associated TCR beta chains recognize cytomegalovirus antigens. The study gave a list of some 150 TCR beta chains associated with cytomegalovirus. A later genetic analysis reported fewer N-insertions in productive TCRs among donors in an Asian-associated ancestry cluster than the approximately 670-donor mean. In a later analysis, HLA-associated TCR beta chains were found to be more clonally expanded and to have lower generation probabilities than equally common non-associated chains. Because HLA typing was unavailable for some donors at each locus, only the typed subset was used in association tests. Broadly in line with IMGT annotations, most TCR beta V segments showed up in productive rearrangements about 87% or about 30% of the time in an earlier analysis of several hundred of the donors. According to the authors, the approach could potentially be generalized to other disease states and immunological phenotypes. At a false discovery rate of 0.05, a later analysis linked under 20,000 TCR beta sequences to specific HLA alleles. Some IMGT-functional V segments, including TRBV6-2 and TRBV6-3, could not be distinguished by the 87-base-pair reads and were therefore excluded. Correlated functional status among segregating V segments might reflect linkage disequilibrium, but an unknown experimental factor could not be ruled out. Presence/absence analyses assumed roughly uniform sequencing depth across donors, an assumption that may not hold. According to a later analysis, parvovirus B19, influenza, CMV and Epstein-Barr virus appeared linked to several top co-occurrence clusters.

Libraries were built with the immunoSEQ multiplex PCR assay. A mixture of 60 forward primers for TCR Vbeta segments and 13 reverse primers for TCR Jbeta segments was used in the multiplex PCR. A multiplex PCR assay on genomic DNA amplified the CDR3 region of rearranged TCR beta genes. The amplified TCR beta libraries were sequenced on the Illumina HiSeq System as 87-base-pair reads. The original methods were these. A later analysis tallied some 79 million unique TCR beta chains across the 600 to 700 repertoires, and 10 million to 11 million of those chains were shared by two or more donors. Raw reads were error-corrected and collapsed into unique sequences by a nearest-neighbor algorithm in which closely related sequences were merged to remove PCR and sequencing errors. V, D and J gene segments were assigned by aligning CDR3 sequences to IMGT reference sequences. For a sequence to be retained, at least a six-nucleotide match to both a V gene segment and a J gene segment was required. A rearrangement was called productive if the CDR3 had no stop codons and remained in frame with V and J, and every other rearrangement was called non-productive. CDR3 was defined according to IMGT convention as the region running from the second conserved V-encoded cysteine to the conserved J-encoded phenylalanine. The earlier analysis of a few hundred of the donors excluded sequences that lacked an unambiguous match to a single V gene segment. In an earlier analysis of around 590 of the donors, a V segment was called functional when productive rearrangements were above 56.7%, and segregating when the standard deviation between donors exceeded 5%. To diagnose cytomegalovirus status from the catalog of TCR beta chain sequences, a statistical classification framework was built. In a later analysis, TCR nucleotide sequences were compared against IMGT/GENE-DB human TR gene sequences so that V and J genes could be assigned. In a later analysis, CDR3 sequences and most-parsimonious VDJ recombination scenarios were assigned using the TCRdist pipeline. In a later analysis, each TCR beta chain was defined by its CDR3 amino acid sequence together with its V-gene family, and reads lacking a unique V-gene family were excluded. A later analysis removed 450 to 600 highly shared, low-generation-probability nucleotide sequences to deal with suspected cross-contamination and a sequencing artifact. In a later analysis, a clonal expansion index was calculated for each public chain from normalized within-repertoire ranks of inferred template counts. Generation probabilities in a later analysis came from a VDJ recombination model fitted to out-of-frame rearrangements, and those results were checked against IGoR. A later analysis scored TCR-TCR, TCR-HLA and TCR-CMV co-occurrence with hypergeometric tests, applying a repertoire-size bias correction to TCR pairs. In a later analysis, false discovery rates were estimated by permuting HLA or CMV assignments 20 times. In a later analysis, co-occurring TCRs were grouped with DBSCAN, and TCRdist sequence similarity was added when clustering was performed within HLA-allele-positive subsets. Repertoires with fewer than 30,000 or more than 120,000 public chains, plus five repertoires with anomalous nucleotide sharing, were excluded from co-occurrence clustering. TCRdb took over this immuneACCESS table, retaining in-frame rearrangements with V and J assigned. Such tables are incomplete; in checked studies, under half of the missing clones stem from an unresolved V gene, and the remainder is unexplained. The V and J calls and clone size were taken over from that table, and D and trimming were inferred from the DNA. Across this sample there are about 200,000 clones, with about 78% seen only once. The leading ten clones occupy 3.5% to 4% of the sample.

This clonotype was sampled from a male donor in good health and CMV-seronegative. Specimen: PBMCs. This receptor chain uses TRBV7-2 and TRBJ2-1; TRBD2 agrees with 15 junctional bases. CDR3 region: CASSSAGTSGRRNEQFF. The nucleotide sequence is given as TGTGCCAGCAGCTCCGCCGGGACTAGCGGGAGGAGGAATGAGCAGTTCTTC. With all but the CDR3 taken from the reference TRBV7-2 and TRBJ2-1 genes, the full variable domain is: GAGVSQSPSNKVTEKGKDVELRCDPISGHTALYWYRQSLGQGLEFLIYFQGNSAPDKSGLPSDRFSAERTGGSVSTLTIQRTQQEDSAVYLCASSSAGTSGRRNEQFFGPGTRLTVL.